The clone carrying this TCR beta chain came up once. Its target is not known. The PCR was carried out with 60 Vbeta primers and 13 Jbeta primers. Only in-frame clones appear in the TCRdb table, and some are missing; sequencing was by immunoSEQ multiplex PCR. The table includes around 190,000 clones, over 70% detected once. This sample is drawn from a study of cytomegalovirus exposure and HLA in healthy donors. Study results and caveats: No immune exposure information besides CMV serostatus was available.

Sequences were obtained from PBMCs. The sequence derives from a man aged 35 to 55 in good health and CMV-seropositive.

The CDR3 sequence: CASSRLAGKNTGELFF. The CDR3 DNA reads as TGTGCCAGCAGTCGACTAGCGGGGAAGAACACCGGGGAGCTGTTTTTT. This chain uses TRBV27 with TRBJ2-2, with 11 bases fitting TRBD2. The CDR3 sequence is 16 residues long. Germline lookup yields CDR1 MNHEY and CDR2 SMNVEV (reference sequence). The V gene end was trimmed by 5 bases and the J gene end by 1 base; junction bases not matched to a gene: 3.